This T cell receptor (beta chain) was obtained from a study of preoperative IRX-2 immunotherapy in early breast cancer. Sequenced by immunoSEQ multiplex PCR; TCRdb stores in-frame clones only, minus some. There are roughly 34,000 clones in the sample; about nine tenths occur only once, and less than 2% lies in the top ten. The treatment was: preoperative locoregional IRX-2 cytokine immunotherapy. Samples came from a phase Ib trial of preoperative locoregional IRX-2 cytokine immunotherapy. CDR3 length: 16 amino acids. Per germline, CDR1 SQVTM and CDR2 ANQGSEA. The ends lost 0 bases at V and 2 bases at J; junction bases unmatched: 7.

The receptor's source is a human donor with breast cancer. This material consisted of tumor tissue, taken after IRX-2 immunotherapy. The chain employs TRBV29-1 and TRBJ1-3, with 7 bases matching TRBD1. For the CDR3, the DNA is TGCAGCGTTGAAGATGGAGGACAGGAGGCTGGAAACACCATATATTTT. This encodes CSVEDGGQEAGNTIYF.